A single sample is the source of the 3 T cell receptor beta chains below, sequenced in a study of CD8 T cells in ankylosing spondylitis. The study, taken as a whole, reports: Apparently characteristic of ankylosing spondylitis blood was a TCR beta motif (under ten highly homologous variants).

No antigen has been identified for these receptors. TCRdb processed the 5' RACE reads anew with MiXCR; each CDR3 protein has one entry. This table has about 800,000 distinct CDR3 sequences, roughly 10% appearing once. Sample: blood, either unsorted or a sorted T cell fraction (not recorded which). The receptors were sampled from a male donor with ankylosing spondylitis.

The CDR3 DNA reads as TGTGCCAGCAGTGAAGCCGGACAGGGAAGTTCACCCCTCCACTTT. The encoded protein is CASSEAGQGSSPLHF. The rearrangement joins TRBV6-1 to TRBJ1-6; 8 bases agree with TRBD1. The trim removed 0 bases at V and 9 bases at J, leaving 4 bases unmatched. The CDR3 covers 15 residues. CDR1 is MNHNS and CDR2 is SASEGT in the germline V gene.

This chain joins TRBV7-9 and TRBJ2-6, with D unresolved. Trimming pared 6 bases from V and 2 bases from J, leaving 11 bases between. CDR1 is SEHNR and CDR2 is FQNEAQ in the germline V gene (reference sequence). CDR3 size: 15 residues. CDR3: CASSFRLTGANVLTF. In DNA form, the CDR3 reads TGTGCCAGCAGTTTCCGTTTAACTGGGGCCAACGTCCTGACTTTC.

This clonotype was counted at least ten times. The V call is TRBV29-1, the J call TRBJ2-3; D gene ambiguous. Germline V gives CDR1 SQVTM, CDR2 ANQGSEA. The length of the CDR3 is 11 residues. The germline V and J ends were trimmed by 5 bases and 0 bases, with 3 bases remaining between them. The CDR3 region is CSVSSTDTQYF. The DNA for the CDR3 is TGCAGCGTTTCAAGCACAGATACGCAGTATTTT.